These 23 T cell receptor beta chains were sequenced from one sample in a study of shared clonotypes between healthy human individuals. This table comes from immunoSEQ multiplex PCR, and its TCRdb copy is limited to in-frame clones, with some not included. The data hold 800,000 to 1,200,000 clones, with around three quarters observed a single time. The sequencing input was memory CD4+ T cells from PBMCs. This sample's subset: CD45RA-negative fraction. The receptor set was obtained from a man aged 18 to 29 in good health. Some clones in this sample may be carry-over from other donors' samples.

About this clone itself: Other DNA sequences of this sample code for an identical CDR3. This sequence joins TRBV2 and TRBJ2-7; D is unclear. CDR1 is SNHLY, CDR2 FYNNEI, per germline. The V gene lost 4 bases and the J gene lost 0 bases, with 4 bases spanning the gap. The CDR3 spans 12 residues. The CDR3 here is CASSGGSYEQYF. The CDR3 nucleotides are TGTGCCAGCAGTGGAGGCTCCTACGAGCAGTACTTC.

The chain carries TRBV15 and TRBJ1-1; 7 bases are a match to TRBD1. V trimming: 1 base; J trimming: 6 bases; junction bases outside the gene matches: 14. CDR3 length equals 17 residues. The germline gives CDR1 LNHNV, CDR2 YYDKDF (reference sequence). This CDR3 reads CATSRGTSRGIHAEAFF. CDR3 DNA: TGTGCCACCAGCAGAGGCACCAGCAGGGGGATACACGCTGAAGCTTTCTTT. Variable domain in full (rest from reference TRBV15 and TRBJ1-1): DAMVIQNPRYQVTQFGKPVTLSCSQTLNHNVMYWYQQKSSQAPKLLFHYYDKDFNNEADTPDNFQSRRPNTSFCFLDIRSPGLGDTAMYLCATSRGTSRGIHAEAFFGQGTRLTVV.

The rearrangement links TRBV9 to TRBJ2-1, with 9 positions matching TRBD2. CDR3 size: 15 residues. Germline CDR1 is SGDLS and CDR2 is YYNGEE. V shed 4 bases and J 5 bases; nucleotides not matched to a gene: 7. The CDR3 spells CASSPRTSANNEQFF. In nucleotides, the CDR3 is TGTGCCAGCAGCCCACGGACTAGCGCGAACAATGAGCAGTTCTTC.

The chain carries TRBV5-6 and TRBJ2-7, with D perhaps TRBD1 (7 bases). Trimming pared 0 bases from V and 2 bases from J, leaving 9 bases between. The CDR3 runs to 14 residues. The V gene's germline CDR1 is SGHDT and CDR2 YYEEEE. CDR3 DNA sequence: TGTGCCAGCAGCTTGGTCAGGGGGGCCTACGAGCAGTACTTC. It is translated as CASSLVRGAYEQYF. The full variable domain, with the rest looked up from reference TRBV5-6 and TRBJ2-7, is DAGVTQSPTHLIKTRGQQVTLRCSPKSGHDTVSWYQQALGQGPQFIFQYYEEEERQRGNFPDRFSGHQFPNYSSELNVNALLLGDSALYLCASSLVRGAYEQYFGPGTRLTVT.

This clone was detected only a few times. V gene TRBV28 combines with J gene TRBJ1-2; TRBD1 aligns across 9 bases. Germline V gene lookup returns CDR1 MDHEN and CDR2 SYDVKM. CDR3 size: 15 residues. V shed 4 bases and J 6 bases; nucleotides not matched to a gene: 9. The CDR3 DNA reads as TGTGCCAGCAGTTCCGCCGGGACAGGGAGGGATGGCTACACCTTC. It encodes CASSSAGTGRDGYTF.

V gene TRBV14 combines with J gene TRBJ1-2, with D possibly TRBD1 on 5 matching bases. Deletions cut 2 bases from V and 8 bases from J, with 18 bases between. This CDR3 has 15 residues. Looked up from germline, CDR1 is SGHDN and CDR2 is FVKESK. The CDR3 coding sequence is TGTGCCAGCAGCCAAACCCGGGGACTGCCAGTCGGCTACACCTTC. As protein: CASSQTRGLPVGYTF.

The chain has TRBV7-2 and TRBJ1-2, with 7 bases aligning to TRBD1. V was pared by 0 bases and J by 3 bases, with 1 base of the junction left unmatched. Germline V gene lookup returns CDR1 SGHTA and CDR2 FQGNSA. CDR3 length: 14 amino acids. CDR3 DNA sequence: TGTGCCAGCAGCTTAGCCGGGACAGACTATGGCTACACCTTC. Translated, it gives CASSLAGTDYGYTF.

Here the CDR3 reads CASSIAGTGFYGYTF. The CDR3 DNA reads TGTGCCAGTAGTATAGCGGGGACTGGATTTTATGGCTACACCTTC. The rearrangement uses TRBV19 and TRBJ1-2; tentatively, D is TRBD1 (5 bases). Trimming took 1 base from V and 5 from J, leaving 14 bases between them. The length of the CDR3 is 15 residues. CDR1 and CDR2 from the germline V gene are LNHDA and SQIVND (reference sequence).

Comments on this clone: The same CDR3 also results from other DNA sequences found in this sample. This chain links TRBV5-1 with TRBJ2-1; D gene unclear. Trimming stripped 0 bases from V and 3 bases from J, with 7 bases between. Germline CDR1 SGHRS, CDR2 YFSETQ. The length of the CDR3 is 14 residues. The CDR3 spells CASSLVAGYNEQFF. The DNA for the CDR3 is TGCGCCAGCAGCTTGGTGGCAGGCTACAATGAGCAGTTCTTC.

This chain's CDR3 is CASSPTPYNEQFF. The CDR3 DNA sequence: TGTGCCAGCAGCCCTACACCGTACAATGAGCAGTTCTTC. The rearrangement uses TRBV7-3 and TRBJ2-1; unclear D gene. Germline CDR1 is SGHTA and CDR2 is FQGTGA. Trimming pared 5 bases from V and 4 bases from J, leaving 9 bases between. The CDR3 contains 13 residues.

The chain combines TRBV19 with TRBJ1-5; perhaps TRBD1 as D (5 bases). The CDR3 contains 13 residues. Germline assignment: CDR1 LNHDA and CDR2 SQIVND (reference sequence). V dropped 2 bases and J dropped 5 bases, with 7 bases sitting between them. CDR3 in amino acids: CASSISGYQPQHF. The CDR3, as DNA: TGTGCCAGTAGTATATCAGGGTATCAGCCCCAGCATTTT.

The genes are TRBV6-5 and TRBJ2-4; 10 nucleotides line up with TRBD2. CDR3 length: 14 residues. The V gene end was trimmed by 6 bases and the J gene end by 8 bases; junction bases not matched to a gene: 7. Germline values: CDR1 MNHEY, CDR2 SVGAGI. The CDR3 bases are TGTGCCAGCAGGAGAGCGGGAGGGCCTTACATTCAGTACTTC. It encodes CASRRAGGPYIQYF.

This clone occurred once. The V gene is TRBV7-8, the J gene TRBJ2-5, with D possibly matching TRBD2 (6 bases). Trimming shortened V by 1 base and J by 5 bases, and 17 bases separated the two germline ends. Germline V gives CDR1 SGHVS, CDR2 FQNEAQ. The CDR3 runs to 16 residues. The CDR3 sequence is CASSLVGGGAGETQYF. In DNA, the CDR3 is TGTGCCAGCAGCTTAGTAGGAGGCGGGGCGGGGGAGACCCAGTACTTC.

The CDR3 loop is CASSYPGLAGGDTQYF. The CDR3 DNA is TGTGCCAGCAGTTACCCGGGACTAGCGGGAGGAGATACGCAGTATTTT. This sequence joins TRBV6-6 and TRBJ2-3, with 15 bases aligning to TRBD2. CDR3 size: 16 residues. Looked up from germline, CDR1 is MNHNY and CDR2 is SVGAGI (reference sequence). V gave up 2 bases and J gave up 5 bases; unmatched junction bases: 2.

This clone was seen only once. The V gene is TRBV7-9, the J gene TRBJ2-7; D unresolved. The CDR3 spans 13 residues. Between the trimmed V and J ends, which lost 7 bases and 2 bases, there was a span of 12 bases. Looked up from germline, CDR1 is SEHNR and CDR2 is FQNEAQ (reference sequence). This chain's CDR3 is CASTRSGTYEQYF. CDR3 nucleotide sequence: TGTGCCAGCACCCGTTCTGGCACCTACGAGCAGTACTTC.

This clone was observed a handful of times. V usage is TRBV11-2 and J usage is TRBJ1-3; D remains ambiguous. Germline CDR1 is SGHAT and CDR2 is FQNNGV. V shed 1 base and J shed 7 bases, with 11 bases lying between them. CDR3 length: 14 amino acids. This CDR3 is CASSLGTGRNTIYF. CDR3 coding DNA: TGTGCCAGCAGCTTAGGGACTGGGCGGAACACCATATATTTT. Looking up the rest from reference TRBV11-2 and TRBJ1-3 gives the full variable domain: EAGVAQSPRYKIIEKRQSVAFWCNPISGHATLYWYQQILGQGPKLLIQFQNNGVVDDSQLPKDRFSAERLKGVDSTLKIQPAKLEDSAVYLCASSLGTGRNTIYFGEGSWLTVV.

This sequence joins TRBV29-1 and TRBJ2-4; 9 nucleotides line up with TRBD1. Germline loops: CDR1 SQVTM, CDR2 ANQGSEA. With V trimmed by 7 bases and J by 0 bases, 7 bases remained unmatched. The CDR3 contains 15 residues. The DNA for the CDR3 is TGCAGCGCAGGACAGGGGTCGGTAGCCAAAAACATTCAGTACTTC. Protein sequence: CSAGQGSVAKNIQYF.

This sequence joins TRBV27 and TRBJ2-5, with D hard to call. Per the germline V gene, CDR1 is MNHEY and CDR2 is SMNVEV (reference sequence). The CDR3 has 15 residues. Trimming removed 6 bases at V and 2 bases at J, with 16 bases between. CDR3 nucleotides: TGTGCCAGCAGACCCGTTGGGGTAGGTCAAGAGACCCAGTACTTC. This sequence encodes CASRPVGVGQETQYF.

The chain links TRBV28 to TRBJ2-7; possible D gene TRBD2, 5 bases. CDR1 is MDHEN, CDR2 SYDVKM, per germline. Trimming removed 4 bases at V and 1 base at J, with 14 bases between. The CDR3 extends over 15 amino acids. This chain's CDR3 is CASSSAGKQSYEQYF. CDR3 DNA sequence: TGTGCCAGCAGTTCCGCCGGGAAACAGTCCTACGAGCAGTACTTC.

This chain connects TRBV5-1 to TRBJ2-7, with D possibly being TRBD1 or TRBD2 (5 bases each). The CDR3 has 13 amino acids. Trimming removed 3 bases from V and 3 bases from J, with 10 bases in between. Germline values: CDR1 SGHRS, CDR2 YFSETQ. The CDR3 region is CASSSQGDYEQYF. The CDR3 nucleotides are TGCGCCAGCAGCTCCCAGGGAGACTACGAGCAGTACTTC.

In this sample, this clone turned up a few times. The rearrangement uses TRBV6-1 and TRBJ2-3; 8 nucleotides align to TRBD2. Germline lookup yields CDR1 MNHNS and CDR2 SASEGT. With V trimmed by 6 bases and J by 3 bases, 8 bases remained unmatched. The CDR3 covers 15 residues. The CDR3 loop reads CASRLAEAGTDTQYF. CDR3 coding DNA: TGTGCCAGCAGACTAGCGGAAGCGGGAACAGATACGCAGTATTTT.

The rearrangement joins TRBV5-1 to TRBJ2-2, with 10 bases fitting TRBD2. Germline V gives CDR1 SGHRS, CDR2 YFSETQ. The CDR3 is 15 residues long. After removal of 0 bases from V and 7 bases from J, the junction contained 3 bases not matched to a gene. The CDR3 loop is CASSLELAGIGELFF. The CDR3 nucleotides are TGCGCCAGCAGCTTGGAACTAGCGGGAATCGGGGAGCTGTTTTTT. The variable domain in full, with the rest retrieved from reference TRBV5-1 and TRBJ2-2, is KAGVTQTPRYLIKTRGQQVTLSCSPISGHRSVSWYQQTPGQGLQFLFEYFSETQRNKGNFPGRFSGRQFSNSRSEMNVSTLELGDSALYLCASSLELAGIGELFFGEGSRLTVL.

This clone was counted a few times. The chain links TRBV25-1 to TRBJ2-5; 8 nucleotides match TRBD2. CDR1 and CDR2 from the germline V gene are MGHDK and SYGVNS. This CDR3 spans 13 amino acids. V lost 3 bases and J lost 4; bases outside the gene matches: 1. The CDR3 DNA is TGTGCCAGCAGTGATCTAGCGGGAGAGACCCAGTACTTC. As protein: CASSDLAGETQYF.